The present entry profiles one T cell receptor (beta chain) with its context. Antigen: not known. The sample is drawn from a study of identical twins. Study outcomes and limitations: Cord blood beta clonotypes that were abundant carried fewer insertions, and memory repertoires showed no such trend. Sequences that were beta out-of-frame showed weaker excess twin sharing.

The V and J ends lost 3 bases and 2 bases, in that order; junction bases with no gene match: 8. The CDR3 totals 16 residues. Germline V CDR1 and CDR2: KGHSH, LQKENI. Via MiXCR, TCRdb re-called the 5' RACE reads, giving one row per CDR3 protein. The profile shows approximately 500,000 distinct CDR3 sequences, around 24% of them singletons. This same sample was also part of a study on T cells expressing NK-cell markers. As reported in that work: The TCR beta repertoires originated in sorted CD3+CD56+NKG2C+, CD3+CD56+NKG2C- and CD3+CD56-NKG2C+ T cells. Unclear, still, was the HCMV specificity of the expanded NKG2C+ T cell clones.

The rearrangement uses TRBV18 and TRBJ2-3, with 7 bases aligning to TRBD2. The TCR sequence derives from a woman between 18 and 29 years old in good health. Sequenced input: CD4+ T cells sorted from blood. In nucleotides, the CDR3 is TGTGCCAGCTCACCGTCCAGCGGGGTAGCCACAGATACGCAGTATTTT. Its translation is CASSPSSGVATDTQYF.